Below are 13 T cell receptor beta chains sequenced from a single sample in a study of T cell responses to AZD1222 COVID-19 vaccine. Method: immunoSEQ multiplex PCR; TCRdb's copy keeps in-frame clones and lacks some. Of about 24,000 clones listed, around 83% were seen once; the top ten hold almost 8%. This material consisted of peripheral blood, taken 28 days after the second AZD1222 dose. These receptors were collected from an adult who received the AZD1222 COVID-19 vaccine.

J is TRBJ2-7 and V is TRBV29-1, with 7 bases aligning to TRBD1. Losses at the gene ends were 6 bases for V and 5 bases for J; bases not matched to a gene: 13. The CDR3 covers 14 residues. Germline loops: CDR1 SQVTM, CDR2 ANQGSEA. The CDR3 is CSVSNDRDFHEQYF. For the CDR3, the DNA is TGCAGCGTCTCTAATGACAGGGATTTCCACGAGCAGTACTTC.

This chain connects TRBV5-4 to TRBJ1-2; the D is unclear. The CDR3 is 15 amino acids. V was pared by 0 bases and J by 6 bases, with 15 bases between. Germline CDR1 and CDR2: SGHNT and YYREEE (reference sequence). For the CDR3, the DNA is TGTGCCAGCAGCTTGGCTGTGGATAGGGTCGATGGCTACACCTTC. Its translation: CASSLAVDRVDGYTF.

This clone occurred once. The chain employs TRBV30 and TRBJ2-1; the match to TRBD1 covers 7 bases. This CDR3 has 18 residues. CDR1 and CDR2 (germline): GTSNPN, SVGIG (reference sequence). V shed 1 base and J 1 base; nucleotides not matched to a gene: 13. The CDR3 sequence is CAWSGQGRERLSYNEQFF. In DNA form, the CDR3 reads TGTGCCTGGAGTGGACAGGGTAGAGAGAGATTGTCCTACAATGAGCAGTTCTTC.

This clone came up a few times. This chain uses TRBV5-4 with TRBJ1-5; D may be TRBD1 (5 bases). The germline gives CDR1 SGHNT, CDR2 YYREEE (reference sequence). V was trimmed by 1 base and J by 4 bases, leaving 12 bases between them. The CDR3 extends over 15 amino acids. CDR3 nucleotides: TGTGCCAGCAGCTTGCGTCAGGGCAATAATCAGCCCCAGCATTTT. Amino acids: CASSLRQGNNQPQHF.

V and J are TRBV30 and TRBJ2-6; D not resolved. The V gene lost 4 bases and the J gene lost 0 bases, with 10 bases spanning the gap. Per the germline V gene, CDR1 is GTSNPN and CDR2 is SVGIG (reference sequence). The CDR3 is 15 amino acids. CDR3 residues: CAWIPGGSGANVLTF. The CDR3 nucleotides read TGTGCCTGGATACCCGGTGGCTCTGGGGCCAACGTCCTGACTTTC. The full variable domain, in which reference TRBV30 and TRBJ2-6 provide the parts outside the CDR3, is SQTIHQWPATLVQPVGSPLSLECTVEGTSNPNLYWYRQAAGRGLQLLFYSVGIGQISSEVPQNLSASRPQDRQFILSSKKLLLSDSGFYLCAWIPGGSGANVLTFGAGSRLTVL.

The chain joins TRBV7-8 to TRBJ1-6; TRBD1 is a possible D gene (5 bases). Germline V gene data show CDR1 as SGHVS and CDR2 as FQNEAQ. This CDR3 is 17 amino acids long. Trimming removed 7 bases from V and 0 bases from J, with 16 bases in between. The CDR3 sequence: CASMGGRPSSYNSPLHF. CDR3 sequence (DNA): TGTGCCAGCATGGGGGGACGGCCGAGCTCCTATAATTCACCCCTCCACTTT.

The chain joins TRBV7-2 to TRBJ1-2, with a tentative D call TRBD1 (5 bases). CDR3 length: 17 amino acids. Trimming removed 5 bases at V and 4 bases at J, with 23 bases between. Germline values: CDR1 SGHTA, CDR2 FQGNSA. CDR3 sequence (DNA): TGTGCCAGCAGCCTCGGGGCAGGGACCCTGGGTCGCTATGGCTACACCTTC. This codes for CASSLGAGTLGRYGYTF.

The CDR3 spells CASTRTSGRAGTDTQYF. The DNA of the CDR3 is TGTGCCAGTACACGGACTAGCGGGAGGGCGGGGACAGATACGCAGTATTTT. The rearrangement joins TRBV19 to TRBJ2-3; 15 positions agree with TRBD2. This CDR3 contains 17 residues. Germline V gives CDR1 LNHDA, CDR2 SQIVND (reference sequence). With V trimmed by 7 bases and J by 3 bases, 8 bases remained unmatched.

The rearrangement uses TRBV3-1 (or the pseudogene TRBV3-2) and TRBJ2-7; TRBD1 agrees at 7 bases. CDR1 and CDR2 (germline): LGHDT, YNNKEL (reference sequence). The length of the CDR3 is 15 residues. V lost 1 base, J lost 6 bases, and 9 bases stayed unmatched. The chain's CDR3 is CASSQVGTAVGEQYF. CDR3 nucleotide sequence: TGTGCCAGCAGCCAAGTAGGGACAGCGGTTGGCGAGCAGTACTTC.

The chain carries TRBV27 and TRBJ1-1, with a possible D match to TRBD1 (6 bases). V was shortened by 2 bases and J by 6 bases, with 16 bases between the two germline ends. The CDR3 runs 15 residues. CDR1 and CDR2 (germline): MNHEY, SMNVEV (reference sequence). CDR3: CASSLKGGRYSEAFF. The CDR3 DNA follows: TGTGCCAGCAGTTTAAAGGGGGGTCGCTATTCTGAAGCTTTCTTT.

This chain uses TRBV7-2 with TRBJ2-2, with 8 nucleotides matching TRBD2. The CDR3 contains 16 residues. With V trimmed by 2 bases and J by 4 bases, 6 bases remained unmatched. Germline V gene data show CDR1 as SGHTA and CDR2 as FQGNSA. The CDR3 DNA reads TGTGCCAGCAGCTTAAACTCCGCGGGAGGCACCGGGGAGCTGTTTTTT. Amino acid sequence: CASSLNSAGGTGELFF.

This clone was counted once. The chain has TRBV7-9 and TRBJ2-1; 7 bases line up with TRBD2. CDR1 SEHNR and CDR2 FQNEAQ come from the germline V gene (reference sequence). V was pared by 1 base and J by 2 bases, with 8 bases of the junction left unmatched. This CDR3 spans 17 amino acids. CDR3 in amino acids: CASSLDKTSRPYNEQFF. The CDR3 DNA follows: TGTGCCAGCAGCTTAGATAAGACTAGCCGACCCTACAATGAGCAGTTCTTC.

This clone has just a few counts. This sequence joins TRBV18 and TRBJ2-1; D not resolved. Germline V CDR1 and CDR2: KGHSH, LQKENI. Trimming stripped 0 bases from V and 8 bases from J, with 14 bases between. The CDR3 runs to 15 residues. In DNA, the CDR3 is TGTGCCAGCTCACCACCTGTGACAAGGGCCGATGAGCAGTTCTTC. This sequence encodes CASSPPVTRADEQFF. Based on the CDR3 plus reference TRBV18 and TRBJ2-1, the full variable domain is NAGVMQNPRHLVRRRGQEARLRCSPMKGHSHVYWYRQLPEEGLKFMVYLQKENIIDESGMPKERFSAEFPKEGPSILRIQQVVRGDSAAYFCASSPPVTRADEQFFGPGTRLTVL.